This T cell receptor (beta chain) was sequenced in a study of blood T cell repertoires in COVID-19. Study-wide context: Samples of COVID-19 (acute and convalescent) were obtained from the United States, Italy and Spain. The analysed material was cDNA or gDNA that came from T cells, B-cell-depleted T cells, or PBMCs.

Germline CDR1 is SGHAT and CDR2 is FQNNGV. V was clipped by 5 bases and J by 4 bases, with 14 bases between them. The CDR3 is 14 amino acids. In the original analysis: Quantification of nucleated cells was approximated via reference gene primer amplification. Assay: immunoSEQ multiplex PCR; the TCRdb copy retains only in-frame clones and omits some. V, J and clone size derive from that table, while D and trimming were established from the DNA sequence. The sample carries more than 200,000 clones, 87% recorded once. This clonotype originated in a man between 18 and 35 years old with active or convalescent COVID-19. Sequenced input: peripheral blood. The chain recombines TRBV11-2 with TRBJ1-2; D is perhaps TRBD1 (5 bases). This CDR3 reads CASSDRSDSYGYTF. The CDR3 DNA is TGTGCCAGCAGCGACCGGAGCGACAGCTATGGCTACACCTTC.